The T cell receptor beta chain described here comes from a study of PD-L1 blockade in urothelial cancer. This clone has a handful of counts. Measured with immunoSEQ multiplex PCR; TCRdb has only the in-frame clones, and not every one. The data show around 69,000 clones, approximately 89% seen once. Indicated time point: peripheral blood 6 weeks after treatment start. This sample comprised PBMCs, obtained around atezolizumab (anti-PD-L1) treatment. The receptor was derived from a woman of 80 years or more with urothelial cancer.

The DNA of the CDR3 is TGTGCCAGCAGCCCAAGAGGGCCATCCTACGAGCAGTACTTC. It specifies CASSPRGPSYEQYF. The chain combines TRBV7-9 with TRBJ2-7; TRBD2 might be the D (5 bases). The germline gives CDR1 SEHNR, CDR2 FQNEAQ (reference sequence). Between the trimmed V and J ends, which lost 5 bases and 1 base, there was a span of 12 bases. There are 14 residues in the CDR3.